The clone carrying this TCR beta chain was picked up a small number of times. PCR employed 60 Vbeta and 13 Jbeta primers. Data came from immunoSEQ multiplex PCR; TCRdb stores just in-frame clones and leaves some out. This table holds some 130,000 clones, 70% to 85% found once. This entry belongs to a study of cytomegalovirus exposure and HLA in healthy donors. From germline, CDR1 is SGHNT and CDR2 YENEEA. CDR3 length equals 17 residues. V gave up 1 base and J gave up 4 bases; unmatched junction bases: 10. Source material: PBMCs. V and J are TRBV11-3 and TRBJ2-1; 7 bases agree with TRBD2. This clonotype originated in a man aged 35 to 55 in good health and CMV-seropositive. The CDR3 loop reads CASSLGISAGAYNEQFF. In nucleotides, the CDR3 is TGTGCCAGCAGCTTAGGTATATCGGCGGGAGCTTACAATGAGCAGTTCTTC.